The 12 T cell receptor beta chains below all came from one sample that was sequenced in a study of shared clonotypes between healthy human individuals. This table comes from immunoSEQ multiplex PCR, and its TCRdb copy is limited to in-frame clones, with some not included. This sample yields about 380,000 clones, of which approximately 97% are seen a single time; around 0.3% belongs to the top ten. The source material was memory CD8+ T cells sorted from blood. Sample subset: CD45RO+ cells pooled with CCR7-negative TemRA cells. The receptor set was obtained from a man aged 25 to 40 in good health.

The chain joins TRBV7-9 to TRBJ1-2, with D maybe TRBD1 (5 bases). CDR1 SEHNR and CDR2 FQNEAQ come from the germline V gene (reference sequence). V dropped 5 bases and J dropped 6 bases, with 16 bases sitting between them. The CDR3 consists of 14 residues. The CDR3 sequence: CASSHSGWEDGYTF. CDR3 bases: TGTGCCAGCAGCCATTCAGGGTGGGAGGATGGCTACACCTTC.

This clone was detected once. The rearrangement uses TRBV19 and TRBJ2-7; D call uncertain. Germline V gene sequence: CDR1 LNHDA, CDR2 SQIVND (reference sequence). There are 11 residues in the CDR3. Trimming removed 5 bases from V and 6 bases from J, with 8 bases in between. CDR3 sequence reads: CASSSSGEQYF. The CDR3 nucleotides are TGTGCCAGTAGTTCCTCTGGCGAGCAGTACTTC.

The chain couples TRBV7-2 to TRBJ2-7; no clear D gene. Trimming left V 0 bases short and J 0 bases short, with 3 bases between. The CDR3 totals 13 residues. Germline V CDR1 and CDR2: SGHTA, FQGNSA. CDR3 region: CASSLARSYEQYF. The CDR3 region has the DNA TGTGCCAGCAGCTTAGCCCGCTCCTACGAGCAGTACTTC. Full variable domain (outside the CDR3, taken from reference TRBV7-2 and TRBJ2-7): GAGVSQSPSNKVTEKGKDVELRCDPISGHTALYWYRQSLGQGLEFLIYFQGNSAPDKSGLPSDRFSAERTGGSVSTLTIQRTQQEDSAVYLCASSLARSYEQYFGPGTRLTVT.

V and J are TRBV29-1 and TRBJ2-2; TRBD2 aligns across 8 bases. The CDR3 consists of 12 residues. Germline V gene sequence: CDR1 SQVTM, CDR2 ANQGSEA. After removal of 4 bases from V and 6 bases from J, the junction contained 1 base not matched to a gene. The DNA of the CDR3 is TGCAGCGTTGGGACTAGCCCCGGGGAGCTGTTTTTT. This sequence encodes CSVGTSPGELFF.

This rearrangement joins TRBV7-9 to TRBJ1-3; 7 nucleotides line up with TRBD1. With V trimmed by 5 bases and J by 4 bases, 8 bases remained unmatched. The CDR3 contains 15 residues. Germline V lookup: CDR1 SEHNR, CDR2 FQNEAQ (reference sequence). CDR3 amino acids: CASSTYRGGGNTIYF. Written as DNA, the CDR3 is TGTGCCAGCAGCACGTACAGGGGAGGAGGAAACACCATATATTTT.

V is TRBV9 and J is TRBJ2-1; 9 bases match TRBD2. Germline CDR1 SGDLS, CDR2 YYNGEE. CDR3 length: 18 amino acids. The V segment lost 3 bases and the J segment 4 bases; nucleotides outside the gene matches: 14. In DNA, the CDR3 is TGTGCCAGCAGCGAGACCTCTTACGCGGGAGGGCCATACAATGAGCAGTTCTTC. Amino acids: CASSETSYAGGPYNEQFF.

The chain links TRBV27 to TRBJ1-2; a possible D gene is TRBD1 (6 bases). Germline V gene sequence: CDR1 MNHEY, CDR2 SMNVEV (reference sequence). The CDR3 sequence is 15 residues long. The V gene lost 0 bases and the J gene lost 3 bases, with 11 bases spanning the gap. The CDR3 nucleotides read TGTGCCAGCAGTTTATCCAAACAGGGCTACTATGGCTACACCTTC. Residues: CASSLSKQGYYGYTF.

The chain joins TRBV29-1 to TRBJ2-7; D not resolved. The V end was cut by 4 bases, the J end by 9 bases, with 19 bases between. CDR1 SQVTM and CDR2 ANQGSEA come from the germline V gene. The CDR3 runs to 13 residues. Here the CDR3 reads CSVGESRTVGQYF. The CDR3 nucleotides read TGCAGCGTTGGCGAGTCCCGTACGGTCGGGCAGTACTTC.

DNA for the CDR3: TGTGCCAGCACCGGGAAACAAAGCAATCAGCCCCAGCATTTT. This gives the protein CASTGKQSNQPQHF. The genes are TRBV6-1 and TRBJ1-5; D not resolved. Germline V gene lookup returns CDR1 MNHNS and CDR2 SASEGT. The V end was cut by 7 bases, the J end by 1 base, with 11 bases between. The length of the CDR3 is 14 residues.

This clone was seen just once. CDR3 sequence: CASSPRVEGPTGELFF. The CDR3 DNA is TGCGCCAGCAGCCCGAGGGTTGAAGGACCGACCGGGGAGCTGTTTTTT. This sequence joins TRBV4-1 and TRBJ2-2; D is possibly TRBD2 (5 bases). Germline loops: CDR1 MGHRA, CDR2 YSYEKL. V lost 4 bases, J lost 5 bases, and 17 bases lay in between. The CDR3 spans 16 residues.

A few counts support this clone. The V and J genes are TRBV7-2 and TRBJ2-7; 9 bases fit TRBD2. The V segment lost 0 bases and the J segment 3 bases; nucleotides outside the gene matches: 3. The germline CDR1 and CDR2 sequences are SGHTA and FQGNSA. The length of the CDR3 is 15 residues. The CDR3 DNA reads TGTGCCAGCAGCTTAGCGGCGGGAGGGGTCTACGAGCAGTACTTC. This encodes CASSLAAGGVYEQYF.

The chain has TRBV5-8 and TRBJ2-7, with TRBD1 matching 8 bases. Germline-derived CDR1 and CDR2 are SGHTS and YDEGEE. The CDR3 loop spans 15 amino acids. V was clipped by 4 bases and J by 0 bases; unmatched bases: 6. The CDR3 bases are TGTGCCAGCAGCCTCGACAGGGGCTTCTCCTACGAGCAGTACTTC. It encodes CASSLDRGFSYEQYF.